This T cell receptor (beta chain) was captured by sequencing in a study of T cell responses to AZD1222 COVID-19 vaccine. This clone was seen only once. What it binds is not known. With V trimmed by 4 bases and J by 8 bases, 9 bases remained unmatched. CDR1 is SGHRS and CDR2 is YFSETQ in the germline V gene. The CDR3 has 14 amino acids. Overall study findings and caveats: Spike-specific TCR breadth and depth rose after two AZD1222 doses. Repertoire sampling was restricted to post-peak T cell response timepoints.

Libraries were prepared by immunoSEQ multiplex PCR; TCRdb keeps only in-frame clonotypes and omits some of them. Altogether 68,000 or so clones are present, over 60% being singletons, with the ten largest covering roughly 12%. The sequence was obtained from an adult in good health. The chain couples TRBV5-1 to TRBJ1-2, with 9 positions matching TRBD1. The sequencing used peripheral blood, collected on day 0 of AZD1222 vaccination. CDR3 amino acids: CASSPRGQGRGYTF. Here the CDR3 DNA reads TGCGCCAGCAGCCCCCGGGGACAGGGACGGGGCTACACCTTC.